The 24 T cell receptor beta chains presented below share a single source sample, sequenced in a study of technical replicates of blood from several donors. TCRdb keeps only in-frame clones here, not all; method: immunoSEQ multiplex PCR. Found here are 11,000 to 15,000 clones, about four fifths of them singletons; the top ten hold roughly a tenth. Sample: PBMCs. The receptors here all came from a human donor in good health.

This rearrangement joins TRBV2 to TRBJ2-5; maybe TRBD1 (5 bases). Germline CDR1 SNHLY, CDR2 FYNNEI. The V and J ends lost 8 bases and 1 base respectively, with 8 bases between them. The CDR3 runs 12 residues. The CDR3 nucleotides are TGTGCCAGCGGGGCCCTCCAAGAGACCCAGTACTTC. This translates into CASGALQETQYF.

The genes are TRBV10-1 and TRBJ2-7; 14 nucleotides agree with TRBD2. With V trimmed by 2 bases and J by 1 base, 7 bases remained unmatched. The V gene's germline CDR1 is WNHNN and CDR2 SYGVQD (reference sequence). The CDR3 runs to 18 residues. This chain's CDR3 is CASSERSGLAGGSYEQYF. The CDR3 nucleotides are TGCGCCAGCAGTGAGAGGAGCGGACTAGCGGGAGGTTCCTACGAGCAGTACTTC.

V is TRBV29-1 and J is TRBJ2-6; D is perhaps TRBD1 (6 bases). Germline CDR1 and CDR2: SQVTM and ANQGSEA. The V gene lost 7 bases and the J gene lost 4 bases, with 14 bases spanning the gap. This CDR3 is 14 amino acids long. CDR3 region: CSGSTGIGANVLTF. DNA for the CDR3: TGCAGCGGATCGACAGGTATAGGGGCCAACGTCCTGACTTTC. The full variable domain, completed using reference TRBV29-1 and TRBJ2-6, is SAVISQKPSRDICQRGTSLTIQCQVDSQVTMMFWYRQQPGQSLTLIATANQGSEATYESGFVIDKFPISRPNLTFSTLTVSNMSPEDSSIYLCSGSTGIGANVLTFGAGSRLTVL.

V is TRBV18 and J is TRBJ2-7; 10 bases line up with TRBD2. Per germline, CDR1 KGHSH and CDR2 LQKENI. This CDR3 comprises 19 residues. The trim removed 3 bases at V and 1 base at J, leaving 15 bases unmatched. The CDR3 reads CASSPDEREGPRTSYEQYF. CDR3 DNA: TGTGCCAGCTCACCCGACGAGCGGGAGGGCCCTAGGACTTCCTACGAGCAGTACTTC.

The genes are TRBV5-4 and TRBJ1-4, with D perhaps TRBD1 (6 bases). The germline V gene encodes CDR1 SGHNT and CDR2 YYREEE (reference sequence). V lost 2 bases to trimming and J lost 4 bases, with 12 bases between them. CDR3 length: 15 amino acids. CDR3 sequence reads: CASSFGGVSNEKLFF. The CDR3 region has the DNA TGTGCCAGCAGCTTTGGGGGCGTCAGTAATGAAAAACTGTTTTTT. The full variable domain, in which reference TRBV5-4 and TRBJ1-4 provide the parts outside the CDR3, is ETGVTQSPTHLIKTRGQQVTLRCSSQSGHNTVSWYQQALGQGPQFIFQYYREEENGRGNFPPRFSGLQFPNYSSELNVNALELDDSALYLCASSFGGVSNEKLFFGSGTQLSVL.

The V gene is TRBV4-2, the J gene TRBJ1-4; a possible D gene is TRBD1 (5 bases). In germline, CDR1 is LGHNA, CDR2 YNFKEQ. V was shortened by 4 bases and J by 0 bases, with 9 bases between the two germline ends. CDR3 size: 15 residues. DNA of the CDR3: TGTGCCAGCAGCCCCAGGGAGGCAACTAATGAAAAACTGTTTTTT. Its translation: CASSPREATNEKLFF.

V and J are TRBV6-1 and TRBJ2-7; D ambiguous. The CDR3 totals 12 residues. The germline V gene has CDR1 MNHNS and CDR2 SASEGT. V was pared by 8 bases and J by 6 bases, with 14 bases between. CDR3: CASFGSVAEQYF. The CDR3 DNA sequence: TGTGCCAGCTTCGGTAGTGTTGCCGAGCAGTACTTC.

V is TRBV19 and J is TRBJ2-3; the match to TRBD1 covers 8 bases. The CDR3 spans 14 residues. The trim removed 2 bases at V and 2 bases at J, leaving 0 bases unmatched. Per the germline V gene, CDR1 is LNHDA and CDR2 is SQIVND (reference sequence). CDR3 residues: CASSIQGATDTQYF. The CDR3, as DNA: TGTGCCAGTAGTATACAGGGGGCCACAGATACGCAGTATTTT. Using reference TRBV19 and TRBJ2-3 for the parts outside the CDR3, the full variable domain is DGGITQSPKYLFRKEGQNVTLSCEQNLNHDAMYWYRQDPGQGLRLIYYSQIVNDFQKGDIAEGYSVSREKKESFPLTVTSAQKNPTAFYLCASSIQGATDTQYFGPGTRLTVL.

The chain uses TRBV5-1 and TRBJ2-3, with 10 bases aligning to TRBD1. The CDR3 contains 16 residues. Germline CDR1 and CDR2: SGHRS and YFSETQ. V trimming: 0 bases; J trimming: 0 bases; junction bases outside the gene matches: 1. The DNA of the CDR3 is TGCGCCAGCAGCTTGGCGGACAGGGGGAGCACAGATACGCAGTATTTT. Its translation: CASSLADRGSTDTQYF.

V and J are TRBV19 and TRBJ2-7; 14 nucleotides line up with TRBD2. This CDR3 is built from 16 residues. The V gene end was trimmed by 3 bases and the J gene end by 3 bases; junction bases not matched to a gene: 4. Germline V CDR1 and CDR2: LNHDA, SQIVND (reference sequence). The CDR3 DNA reads TGTGCCAGTAGTATTGGGGGACTAGCGGGAGTCTACGAGCAGTACTTC. Translated: CASSIGGLAGVYEQYF.

V is TRBV5-1 and J is TRBJ2-1; 7 bases are shared with TRBD2. V lost 4 bases and J lost 9; bases outside the gene matches: 13. The CDR3 has 15 amino acids. Germline values: CDR1 SGHRS, CDR2 YFSETQ. The CDR3 region is CASSPGGGVRREQFF. DNA of the CDR3: TGCGCCAGCAGCCCGGGCGGGGGAGTGAGACGTGAGCAGTTCTTC.

V gene TRBV28 combines with J gene TRBJ2-5; a weak D match, TRBD1 (6 bases). The CDR3 extends over 16 amino acids. The germline V gene has CDR1 MDHEN and CDR2 SYDVKM. V lost 6 bases and J 5 bases, leaving 22 bases between the germline ends. The chain's CDR3 is CASSPDRSPGRETQYF. In nucleotides, the CDR3 is TGTGCCAGCAGCCCGGACAGAAGCCCTGGCAGGGAGACCCAGTACTTC.

V usage is TRBV13 and J usage is TRBJ1-2; TRBD1 is a possible D gene (6 bases). Germline CDR1 reads PRHDT; CDR2 reads FYEKMQ (reference sequence). CDR3 length: 13 residues. V dropped 5 bases and J dropped 4 bases, with 11 bases sitting between them. In DNA form, the CDR3 reads TGTGCCAGCAGCCGGGACACAGCCTATGGCTACACCTTC. Residues: CASSRDTAYGYTF.

The chain links TRBV23-1 to TRBJ1-3; unclear D gene. TRBV23-1 is reported as an ORF; its role is uncertain. Trimming left V 4 bases short and J 0 bases short, with 4 bases between. This CDR3 is built from 13 residues. CDR3 in amino acids: CASSPHSGNTIYF. Written as DNA, the CDR3 is TGCGCCAGCAGTCCACACTCTGGAAACACCATATATTTT.

The table lists this clone with a count of one. V usage is TRBV5-1 and J usage is TRBJ2-1, with 9 nucleotides matching TRBD2. Germline assignment: CDR1 SGHRS and CDR2 YFSETQ. The CDR3 is 15 residues long. J was trimmed by 5 bases and V by 1 base; bases with no gene match: 4. This CDR3 reads CASSLNSGSNNEQFF. The CDR3 bases are TGCGCCAGCAGCTTGAATAGCGGGAGTAACAATGAGCAGTTCTTC.

The chain couples TRBV19 to TRBJ1-1; the D is unclear. V lost 7 bases, J lost 0 bases, and 9 bases lay in between. This CDR3 has 13 residues. The germline gives CDR1 LNHDA, CDR2 SQIVND (reference sequence). The DNA of the CDR3 is TGTGCCAGTATGTTGCTAATGAACACTGAAGCTTTCTTT. Translated, it gives CASMLLMNTEAFF.

This rearrangement joins TRBV7-8 to TRBJ2-3, with 9 bases identical to TRBD2. Germline lookup yields CDR1 SGHVS and CDR2 FQNEAQ. The CDR3 runs to 16 residues. The V segment lost 5 bases and the J segment 3 bases; nucleotides outside the gene matches: 9. The CDR3 protein is CASSPAGGGETDTQYF. Here the CDR3 DNA reads TGTGCCAGCAGCCCGGCGGGGGGGGGCGAAACAGATACGCAGTATTTT.

This clone appeared a few times. The rearrangement uses TRBV5-1 and TRBJ2-7; TRBD2 matches 9 bases. The CDR3 runs 16 residues. Trimming removed 0 bases from V and 3 bases from J; junction bases left unmatched: 7. Germline CDR1 SGHRS, CDR2 YFSETQ. The CDR3 here is CASSLASGLASYEQYF. The CDR3 DNA sequence: TGCGCCAGCAGCTTGGCCTCGGGACTAGCCAGCTACGAGCAGTACTTC.

This chain links TRBV5-1 with TRBJ1-3; TRBD1 matches at 7 bases. The CDR3 runs 15 residues. Trimming cost V 0 bases and J 3 bases; bases outside gene matches: 3. Germline CDR1 reads SGHRS; CDR2 reads YFSETQ. This chain's CDR3 is CASSLATGVGNTIYF. CDR3 nucleotides: TGCGCCAGCAGCTTGGCTACAGGGGTTGGAAACACCATATATTTT.

The chain carries TRBV19 and TRBJ1-1, with D possibly TRBD1 on 5 matching bases. The germline CDR1 and CDR2 sequences are LNHDA and SQIVND (reference sequence). There are 15 residues in the CDR3. V was shortened by 7 bases and J by 1 base, with 16 bases between the two germline ends. In DNA, the CDR3 is TGTGCCAGTATCCTTGGGCAGGGCTGGAACACTGAAGCTTTCTTT. This sequence encodes CASILGQGWNTEAFF.

The rearrangement joins TRBV4-2 to TRBJ2-3; D gene uncertain. V gave up 1 base and J gave up 10 bases, with 12 bases separating them. Germline loops: CDR1 LGHNA, CDR2 YNFKEQ. The CDR3 loop spans 13 amino acids. The CDR3 coding sequence is TGTGCCAGCAGCCAAGTTGATACCGAGGCGCAGTATTTT. Translating it yields CASSQVDTEAQYF.

The gene calls are TRBV30 and TRBJ2-7; tentatively, D is TRBD1 (6 bases). Per germline, CDR1 GTSNPN and CDR2 SVGIG (reference sequence). This CDR3 is built from 13 residues. V was trimmed by 4 bases and J by 7 bases, leaving 17 bases between them. The CDR3 DNA follows: TGTGCCTGGATGAGGGACACCCCCCAGGAGCAGTACTTC. Protein sequence: CAWMRDTPQEQYF.

This clone showed up just a few times. The gene calls are TRBV18 and TRBJ1-1; no clear D gene. Germline V gives CDR1 KGHSH, CDR2 LQKENI. The CDR3 extends over 18 amino acids. Between the trimmed V and J ends, which lost 2 bases and 1 base, there was a span of 20 bases. The CDR3 reads CASSPSWPTHPKNTEAFF. For the CDR3, the DNA is TGTGCCAGCTCACCAAGTTGGCCCACCCACCCCAAGAACACTGAAGCTTTCTTT.

This chain links TRBV5-4 with TRBJ2-3; 7 positions match TRBD2. The CDR3 has 15 amino acids. The V gene's germline CDR1 is SGHNT and CDR2 YYREEE (reference sequence). V lost 2 bases, J lost 3 bases, and 6 bases stayed unmatched. The CDR3: CASSLAGPLTDTQYF. CDR3 nucleotides: TGTGCCAGCAGCTTAGCGGGACCACTTACAGATACGCAGTATTTT.